This section outlines one T cell receptor beta chain sequence together with its context. The data were obtained in a study of human T cells and chemical hapten exposure. About the study: Alopecia areata, totalis or universalis affected patients who were mostly female.

MiXCR, applied by TCRdb to the RACE reads, yields one record per CDR3 protein. The sample holds 150,000 to 200,000 distinct CDR3 sequences, under 25% seen once. Time point given: patch test 1, 2 weeks after DPC sensitization. Treatment specified: therapeutic diphenylcyclopropenone sensitization with weekly scalp DPC. Sequences were derived from whole blood, sampled in connection with sensitization to the hapten diphenylcyclopropenone (DPC). This TCR was recovered from a woman aged 45-65 years with alopecia areata. Some clones in this sample may be carry-over from other donors' samples.

CDR3 amino acids: CSVEAGLGYTF. The DNA for the CDR3 is TGCAGCGTTGAAGCTGGGCTCGGCTACACCTTC. The V call is TRBV29-1, the J call TRBJ1-2, with D uncertain. Per the germline V gene, CDR1 is SQVTM and CDR2 is ANQGSEA. The CDR3 totals 11 residues. V was pared by 1 base and J by 8 bases, with 8 bases between.